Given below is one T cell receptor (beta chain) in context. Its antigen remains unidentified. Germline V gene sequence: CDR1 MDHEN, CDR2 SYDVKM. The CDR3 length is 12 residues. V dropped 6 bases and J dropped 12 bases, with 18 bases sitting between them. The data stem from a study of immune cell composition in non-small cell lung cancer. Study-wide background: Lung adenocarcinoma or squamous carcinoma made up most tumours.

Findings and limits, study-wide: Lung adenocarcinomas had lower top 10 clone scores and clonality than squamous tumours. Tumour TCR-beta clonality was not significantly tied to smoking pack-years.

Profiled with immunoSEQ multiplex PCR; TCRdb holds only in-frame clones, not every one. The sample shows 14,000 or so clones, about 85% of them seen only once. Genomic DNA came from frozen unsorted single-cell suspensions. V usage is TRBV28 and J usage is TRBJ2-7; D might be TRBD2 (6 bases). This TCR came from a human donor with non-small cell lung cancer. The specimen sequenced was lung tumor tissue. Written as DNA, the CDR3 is TGTGCCAGCAGAGCAATTTCCGGGACTTTGTACTTC. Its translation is CASRAISGTLYF.